This T cell receptor beta chain emerged from a study of regulatory T cells in long-lasting Graves disease. Overall study results and limits: Accuracy may have suffered from the small sample size.

This CDR3 is built from 12 residues. V lost 7 bases to trimming and J lost 4 bases, with 7 bases between them. CDR1 and CDR2 (germline): MDHEN, SYDVKM. Time point here: newly diagnosed GD, antithyroid drugs for less than 3 months. PBMC RNA was the source of the TCR library. This clonotype showed up many times. Its antigen remains unknown. Arm-PCR of CDR3 regions and iRepertoire HTBI primers were the basis on which TCR beta libraries were built. Per the study methods: Spanning all samples, the identified segments comprised 62 TRBV and approximately 13 TRBJ. One entry per CDR3 protein results from TCRdb running MiXCR on the multiplex PCR reads. In this record, the V and J calls reflect TCRdb's handling and not the investigators' own analysis. This sample has about 400,000 distinct CDR3 sequences, with about 15% found just once. The same data also contributed to another study, on T cells in Graves' hyperthyroidism and ophthalmopathy. That source reports: In patients aged 18 to 65, hyperthyroidism was newly diagnosed, with duration under 2 months. In blood, most of the thyroid clonotypes expanded above 0.001 were also present.

Source: peripheral blood mononuclear cells (PBMCs), taken at new diagnosis, from a patient treated with antithyroid drugs. The sequence came from a woman aged 40 to 49 with Graves disease. The chain carries TRBV28 and TRBJ1-4; no definite D call. This CDR3 reads CASNWDNEKLFF. The DNA of the CDR3 is TGTGCCAGCAATTGGGATAATGAAAAACTGTTTTTT.